These T cell receptor beta chains were read from a single sample in a study of T cells in localized non-small cell lung cancer. Sequencing was performed with immunoSEQ multiplex PCR; in TCRdb, only in-frame clones are kept and a portion is missing. The sample has about 74,000 clones; approximately 84% are singletons. This sample comprised peripheral blood, obtained before any cancer treatment. The receptors shown here come from an older female donor with stage I lung adenocarcinoma. CDR3s include the opening cysteine and the closing phenylalanine or tryptophan. A D gene is named only where the DNA matches it firmly.

v_call: TRBV5-4; j_call: TRBJ2-5; d_call: NA; cdr3_aa: CASSSPGDVETQYF
v_call: TRBV19; j_call: TRBJ2-3; d_call: TRBD2; cdr3_aa: CASSRTGLAGSDTQYF
v_call: TRBV18; j_call: TRBJ1-3; d_call: TRBD1; cdr3_aa: CASSLQQPGQGIRQTGNTIYF
v_call: TRBV28; j_call: TRBJ2-7; d_call: NA; cdr3_aa: CGSAGLLYYEQYF
v_call: TRBV20-1; j_call: TRBJ1-1; d_call: NA; cdr3_aa: CSASGREAFF
v_call: TRBV19; j_call: TRBJ2-2; d_call: NA; cdr3_aa: CASSGSSKTGELFF
v_call: TRBV13; j_call: TRBJ1-5; d_call: NA; cdr3_aa: CASSLRGSGSNQPQHF
v_call: TRBV19; j_call: TRBJ2-7; d_call: TRBD1; cdr3_aa: CASSIEPGQGRHEQYF
v_call: TRBV7-9; j_call: TRBJ2-5; d_call: TRBD2; cdr3_aa: CASSLVGSSGIQETQYF
v_call: TRBV29-1; j_call: TRBJ1-2; d_call: NA; cdr3_aa: CSVEEWGGYTF
v_call: TRBV27; j_call: TRBJ2-1; d_call: TRBD2; cdr3_aa: CASSLVGGRAPNEQFF
v_call: TRBV7-2; j_call: TRBJ1-2; d_call: NA; cdr3_aa: CASSLRGDFGGYTF
v_call: TRBV4-3; j_call: TRBJ2-3; d_call: TRBD2; cdr3_aa: CASSRQYLAGVADTQYF
v_call: TRBV5-1; j_call: TRBJ1-1; d_call: TRBD1; cdr3_aa: CASSFLSGGENTEAFF
v_call: TRBV5-6; j_call: TRBJ1-3; d_call: NA; cdr3_aa: CASSLAAVSGNTIYF
v_call: TRBV5-6; j_call: TRBJ2-1; d_call: TRBD2; cdr3_aa: CASSLATSGRNEQFF
v_call: TRBV6-5; j_call: TRBJ1-3; d_call: TRBD1; cdr3_aa: CASSYDRAGNTIYF
v_call: TRBV6-5; j_call: TRBJ1-2; d_call: NA; cdr3_aa: CASSYSDSSLYGYTF
v_call: TRBV6-9; j_call: TRBJ1-1; d_call: NA; cdr3_aa: CASSEQMNTETFF
v_call: TRBV5-1; j_call: TRBJ1-2; d_call: NA; cdr3_aa: CASSSGGSNYGYTF
v_call: TRBV7-9; j_call: TRBJ1-5; d_call: NA; cdr3_aa: CASSLFGPRGNQPQHF
v_call: TRBV6-1; j_call: TRBJ1-1; d_call: NA; cdr3_aa: CASTSGKSGSEAFF
v_call: TRBV4-1; j_call: TRBJ1-1; d_call: NA; cdr3_aa: CASSPPRLYNTEAFF
v_call: TRBV7-9; j_call: TRBJ1-1; d_call: NA; cdr3_aa: CASSPGHTEAFF
v_call: TRBV11-3; j_call: TRBJ2-3; d_call: NA; cdr3_aa: CASSFRGATDTQYF
v_call: TRBV5-6; j_call: TRBJ2-3; d_call: NA; cdr3_aa: CASSSWATDTQYF
v_call: TRBV27; j_call: TRBJ1-2; d_call: NA; cdr3_aa: CASSPIWAPDYGYTF
v_call: TRBV13; j_call: TRBJ1-2; d_call: NA; cdr3_aa: CASSQNGRVWDGYTF
v_call: TRBV6-5; j_call: TRBJ2-7; d_call: TRBD1; cdr3_aa: CASRRGQGAHEQYF
v_call: TRBV4-3; j_call: TRBJ2-3; d_call: TRBD2; cdr3_aa: CASSPTSGGPDTQYF
v_call: TRBV7-3; j_call: TRBJ1-1; d_call: TRBD1; cdr3_aa: CASSYRGDTEAFF
v_call: TRBV6-6; j_call: TRBJ1-4; d_call: NA; cdr3_aa: CASSYGDEKLFF
v_call: TRBV5-1; j_call: TRBJ2-2; d_call: NA; cdr3_aa: CASSFRQAAGELFF
v_call: TRBV7-2; j_call: TRBJ2-5; d_call: TRBD2; cdr3_aa: CASSPAGGEETQYF
v_call: TRBV5-5; j_call: TRBJ2-3; d_call: TRBD2; cdr3_aa: CASSLGRTSGVTQYF
v_call: TRBV9; j_call: TRBJ1-4; d_call: NA; cdr3_aa: CASSALGGGEKLFF
v_call: TRBV6-1; j_call: TRBJ2-7; d_call: TRBD2; cdr3_aa: CASRSSGGTYEQYF
v_call: TRBV29-1; j_call: TRBJ1-3; d_call: NA; cdr3_aa: CSVQTGTTGNTIYF
v_call: TRBV29-1; j_call: TRBJ1-5; d_call: NA; cdr3_aa: CSVGVNQPQHF
v_call: TRBV6-5; j_call: TRBJ2-3; d_call: NA; cdr3_aa: CASTNRATDTQYF
v_call: TRBV9; j_call: TRBJ1-1; d_call: NA; cdr3_aa: CASSVAQTVNTEAFF
v_call: TRBV28; j_call: TRBJ2-1; d_call: NA; cdr3_aa: CASSAFYNEQFF
v_call: TRBV13; j_call: TRBJ2-7; d_call: TRBD1; cdr3_aa: CASSPRDSTYEQYF
v_call: TRBV19; j_call: TRBJ2-1; d_call: NA; cdr3_aa: CASSMVLPPQFF
v_call: TRBV5-4; j_call: TRBJ2-3; d_call: NA; cdr3_aa: CASSLGLAGQTDTQYF
v_call: TRBV7-2; j_call: TRBJ2-7; d_call: NA; cdr3_aa: CASSLDLGFEQYF
v_call: TRBV6-5; j_call: TRBJ2-7; d_call: NA; cdr3_aa: CASSYSIGAYEQYF
v_call: TRBV2; j_call: TRBJ2-5; d_call: TRBD2; cdr3_aa: CASRGLDQETQYF
v_call: TRBV5-1; j_call: TRBJ2-5; d_call: TRBD2; cdr3_aa: CASSLGLAGGETQYF
v_call: TRBV15; j_call: TRBJ2-7; d_call: NA; cdr3_aa: CATSRDEPDSSYEQYF
v_call: TRBV15; j_call: TRBJ2-1; d_call: NA; cdr3_aa: CATRAEGSSYNEQFF
v_call: TRBV11-3; j_call: TRBJ1-1; d_call: NA; cdr3_aa: CASSFTGLSTEAFF
v_call: TRBV6-5; j_call: TRBJ1-1; d_call: NA; cdr3_aa: CASSSRTNTEAFF
v_call: TRBV4-2; j_call: TRBJ2-1; d_call: TRBD2; cdr3_aa: CASSQDRGLAAYNEQFF
v_call: TRBV7-9; j_call: TRBJ1-5; d_call: NA; cdr3_aa: CASSLGAGGRGNQPQHF
v_call: TRBV14; j_call: TRBJ2-1; d_call: TRBD1; cdr3_aa: CASSQWGTGGSNEQFF
v_call: TRBV6-1; j_call: TRBJ1-5; d_call: NA; cdr3_aa: CASSELAVNQPQHF
v_call: TRBV5-1; j_call: TRBJ2-7; d_call: NA; cdr3_aa: CASSLAPRSSYEQYF
v_call: TRBV27; j_call: TRBJ2-7; d_call: NA; cdr3_aa: CASRGLATYEQYF
v_call: TRBV6-1; j_call: TRBJ1-4; d_call: NA; cdr3_aa: CASSESPPHEKLFF